The rows below give T cell receptor beta chains drawn from one sample of a study of Ad26.COV2.S vaccination and SARS-CoV-2 variants. Clones were sequenced by immunoSEQ multiplex PCR, and TCRdb holds only the in-frame ones, with some missing. Of about 350,000 clones listed, about 88% are singletons. Sequences were derived from peripheral blood, sampled in a trial of Ad26.COV2.S vaccine versus placebo. The origin of the receptors is a person aged 18-60 years who received the Ad26.COV2.S COVID-19 vaccine or a placebo. Each CDR3 is given with its conserved first and last residue. Each record gives: clone size, V gene, D gene, J gene, CDR3 DNA, CDR3 protein. The D gene is left open where the match is weak. Some rows have no size entry. The others give once, few or many, or a class for an expanded clone.

>-|TRBV28|-|TRBJ2-3
TGTGCCAGCAGTTGGTCCACAGATACGCAGTATTTT
CASSWSTDTQYF
>-|TRBV7-2|TRBD2|TRBJ2-1
TGTGCCAGCAGCCCAATCCGGGGAGCGGGGGACGGGGATGAGCAGTTCTTC
CASSPIRGAGDGDEQFF
>-|TRBV30|-|TRBJ1-1
TGTGCCTGGAGTCCGACCGATGCCAGGCGAGGCACTGAAGCTTTCTTT
CAWSPTDARRGTEAFF
>-|TRBV10-1|TRBD2|TRBJ2-4
TGCGCCAGCAGTGAGTCGACTAGCGGGAGAAAAAACATTCAGTACTTC
CASSESTSGRKNIQYF
>-|TRBV30|-|TRBJ1-1
TGTGCCTGGAGTTATGGGGGAGGCACTGAAGCTTTCTTT
CAWSYGGGTEAFF
>-|TRBV7-2|TRBD1|TRBJ2-7
TGTGCCAGCAGCTCCCACCCCGGACAGGGCACCTCCTACGAGCAGTACTTC
CASSSHPGQGTSYEQYF
>-|TRBV5-1|-|TRBJ1-1
TGCGCCAGCAGCTTGGCCGGGGGGAACACTGAAGCTTTCTTT
CASSLAGGNTEAFF
>-|TRBV4-3|TRBD1|TRBJ1-1
TGCGCCAGCAGCCTGACAGGGGTAATGAACACTGAAGCTTTCTTT
CASSLTGVMNTEAFF
>-|TRBV7-9|TRBD2|TRBJ2-3
TGTGCCAGCAGCTTTGGTAGCGGGAGGTCGACAGATACGCAGTATTTT
CASSFGSGRSTDTQYF
>-|TRBV7-2|TRBD1|TRBJ2-7
TGTGCCAGCAGCCGCGACAGGGGCTACGAGCAGTACTTC
CASSRDRGYEQYF
>-|TRBV28|-|TRBJ1-1
TGTGCCAGCAGCTCCGGACGGATTACTGAAGCTTTCTTT
CASSSGRITEAFF
>-|TRBV18|-|TRBJ2-5
TGTGCCAGCTCACCAATCCCGGGGGAGACCCAGTACTTC
CASSPIPGETQYF
>-|TRBV28|-|TRBJ1-1
TGTGCCAGCAGTCCCGGGATTGAAGCTTTCTTT
CASSPGIEAFF
>-|TRBV30|-|TRBJ1-2
TGTGCCTGGATACAGGGTTTCTATGGCTACACCTTC
CAWIQGFYGYTF
>-|TRBV19|TRBD1|TRBJ1-6
TGTGCCAGTAGTACGGGACCGACAGGGTTCTCACCCCTCCACTTT
CASSTGPTGFSPLHF
>-|TRBV7-9|-|TRBJ1-1
TGTGCCAGCAGCTTCGGGCAGAGAATGAACACTGAAGCTTTCTTT
CASSFGQRMNTEAFF
>once|TRBV7-2|-|TRBJ2-3
TGTGCCAGCAGCTCGTGGGGGGTAGCTGTCCCAGATACGCAGTATTTT
CASSSWGVAVPDTQYF
>-|TRBV4-3|-|TRBJ1-6
TGCGCCAGCAGCCAAGGCTTGGACTCACCCCTCCACTTT
CASSQGLDSPLHF
>-|TRBV5-6|TRBD2|TRBJ2-7
TGTGCCAGCAGCTTGACTAGCGGGTTAGTTGAGCAGTACTTC
CASSLTSGLVEQYF
>few|TRBV5-1|TRBD2|TRBJ2-3
TGCGCCAGCAGCTTGGGATCTAGCGGGGGCACAGATACGCAGTATTTT
CASSLGSSGGTDTQYF
>-|TRBV4-1|-|TRBJ1-2
TGCGCCAGCAGCCCCGGGGGGGGAGGGTATGGCTACACCTTC
CASSPGGGGYGYTF
>-|TRBV15|-|TRBJ2-5
TGTGCCACCAGCACATTCAAAGGTGGGGAGACCCAGTACTTC
CATSTFKGGETQYF
>-|TRBV10-3|-|TRBJ1-1
TGTGCCATCAGTGGGCCCACCCGGGACACTGAAGCTTTCTTT
CAISGPTRDTEAFF